The entry below describes one TCR beta chain. Profiling relied on immunoSEQ multiplex PCR, and the TCRdb table lists in-frame clones only, not all of them. The sample includes around 71,000 clones, more than 60% of them seen just once. The entry originates in a study of early stage breast cancer tumors. Per the germline V gene, CDR1 is SGHTA and CDR2 is FQGNSA. V was pared by 1 base and J by 4 bases, with 13 bases between. The CDR3 loop spans 15 amino acids. The sequence was obtained from a person in their sixties or seventies with breast cancer. Input material: blood. The rearrangement links TRBV7-2 to TRBJ2-5; TRBD1 or TRBD2 may be the D gene (5 bases each). The CDR3 DNA follows: TGTGCCAGCAGCTTAGGGGGGAAATTGGTAGAGACCCAGTACTTC. This codes for CASSLGGKLVETQYF.